This record covers a single T cell receptor beta chain. No antigen is known for it. The record originates from a study of cytomegalovirus exposure and HLA in healthy donors. Notes on the study in general: In an earlier analysis, in several hundred donors, most V segments appeared productive either ~87% or ~30% of the time. Later analysis suggested most CMV-associated TCR beta chains were HLA-restricted. It was reportedly the case that the classifier diagnosed cytomegalovirus status with high specificity and sensitivity. The records held CMV serostatus as the only immune exposure information.

Germline lookup yields CDR1 SNHLY and CDR2 FYNNEI. V was trimmed by 5 bases and J by 2 bases, leaving 13 bases between them. The CDR3 extends over 15 amino acids. PCR amplification relied on 60 Vbeta primers (plus 13 Jbeta primers). The method was immunoSEQ multiplex PCR; TCRdb's version includes in-frame clones alone and lacks a portion of them. The table shows about 140,000 clones, with approximately 68% occurring only once. Input material: PBMCs. This TCR was recovered from a man aged 55 to 70 in good health and CMV-seronegative. The chain carries TRBV2 and TRBJ2-1, with D maybe TRBD2 (5 bases). The chain's CDR3 is CASSPIRGPYNEQFF. CDR3 sequence (DNA): TGTGCCAGCAGTCCCATTCGGGGTCCCTACAATGAGCAGTTCTTC.